These T cell receptor beta chains were read from a single sample in a study of CD8 T cells in ankylosing spondylitis. TCRdb passed the 5' RACE reads through MiXCR, listing each CDR3 protein once. This repertoire shows 190,000 or so distinct CDR3 sequences, more than 10% found once; its top ten account for approximately 17%. Sequencing input: blood, either unsorted or a sorted T cell fraction (not recorded which). The receptors shown here come from a male donor with ankylosing spondylitis or in good health (not recorded which). Each CDR3 is given with its conserved first and last residue. The order of the fields is J gene, V gene, D gene, clone size, CDR3 protein, CDR3 DNA. D genes are given only for firm matches. A clone size is listed for some rows: how often the clone was seen (once, few, many), or a class if it is expanded.

>TRBJ2-7|TRBV6-5|.|.
CASSLSGPTSAYEQYF
TGTGCCAGCAGTTTATCGGGACCAACTTCTGCCTACGAGCAGTACTTC
>TRBJ1-5|TRBV20-1|.|few
CSARALGVQPQHF
TGCAGTGCTAGAGCGCTCGGGGTTCAGCCCCAGCATTTT
>TRBJ2-7|TRBV16|.|few
CASSQTAPGRYEQYF
TGTGCCAGCAGCCAAACGGCCCCGGGTCGCTACGAGCAGTACTTC
>TRBJ2-1|TRBV20-1|TRBD1|.
CSARALDRVLDEQFF
TGCAGTGCTAGAGCCTTGGACAGGGTCTTGGATGAGCAGTTCTTC
>TRBJ1-1|TRBV6-1|.|few
CASSERPGTEAFF
TGTGCCAGCAGCGAGCGACCGGGGACTGAAGCTTTCTTT
>TRBJ2-7|TRBV7-9|.|few
CASSLGGLGYEQYF
TGTGCCAGCAGCTTGGGCGGTCTCGGATACGAGCAGTACTTC
>TRBJ2-1|TRBV7-9|TRBD2|.
CASSSRGLAGLNEQFF
TGTGCCAGCAGCTCAAGGGGACTAGCGGGATTAAATGAGCAGTTCTTC
>TRBJ1-1|TRBV29-1|.|few
CSVEDGGLVRTEAFF
TGCAGCGTTGAAGACGGGGGGTTAGTGCGGACTGAAGCTTTCTTT
>TRBJ2-1|TRBV11-2|TRBD2|.
CASSRGGVSSYNEQFF
TGTGCCAGCAGCCGCGGGGGGGTGAGCTCCTACAATGAGCAGTTCTTC
>TRBJ1-1|TRBV20-1|.|.
CSAKEQPSREAFF
TGCAGTGCCAAGGAACAGCCTAGCCGCGAAGCTTTCTTT
>TRBJ2-5|TRBV12-3/TRBV12-4|.|.
CASMYGGETQYF
TGTGCCAGCATGTACGGGGGAGAGACCCAGTACTTC
>TRBJ1-2|TRBV25-1|TRBD1|.
CASSRAGGNYTF
TGTGCCAGCAGTAGGGCAGGGGGCAACTACACCTTC
>TRBJ2-1|TRBV11-2|TRBD1|few
CASSSPGQGPYNEQFF
TGTGCCAGCAGCTCACCGGGACAGGGCCCCTACAATGAGCAGTTCTTC
>TRBJ2-3|TRBV3-1|TRBD2|.
CASSQGFLAGEASDTQYF
TGTGCCAGCAGCCAAGGTTTTTTAGCGGGAGAAGCCTCAGATACGCAGTATTTT
>TRBJ2-7|TRBV9|TRBD2|few
CASSAYPGLAGFVDEQYF
TGTGCCAGCAGCGCTTATCCGGGACTAGCGGGGTTCGTAGACGAGCAGTACTTC
>TRBJ2-5|TRBV5-1|TRBD1|.
CASSLIWTGVQETQYF
TGCGCCAGCAGCTTGATCTGGACAGGGGTTCAAGAGACCCAGTACTTC
>TRBJ2-7|TRBV10-2|.|medium-sized
CASSESHEQYF
TGCGCCAGCAGTGAGTCACACGAGCAGTACTTC
>TRBJ1-2|TRBV2|TRBD1|few
CASSGSLTGIYGYTF
TGTGCCAGCAGTGGTAGTCTGACAGGGATCTATGGCTACACCTTC
>TRBJ2-7|TRBV19|.|.
CASSTHSYEQYF
TGTGCCAGTAGTACCCACAGTTACGAGCAGTACTTC
>TRBJ2-1|TRBV27|TRBD2|.
CASSFRASGRDEQFF
TGTGCCAGCAGTTTCCGGGCTAGCGGGAGAGACGAGCAGTTCTTC
>TRBJ1-2|TRBV25-1|.|few
CASTGTEISYTF
TGTGCCAGCACAGGGACCGAAATAAGCTACACCTTC
>TRBJ1-4|TRBV6-2/TRBV6-3|.|few
CASSAGGGTNEKLFF
TGTGCCAGCAGTGCCGGGGGTGGGACTAATGAAAAACTGTTTTTT
>TRBJ2-3|TRBV24-1|.|many
CATSDAGYTDTQYF
TGTGCCACCAGTGACGCGGGGTACACAGATACGCAGTATTTT
>TRBJ2-2|TRBV24-1|.|.
CASRGSSGPRAGELFF
TGTGCCTCCAGGGGCAGTTCAGGCCCGAGGGCCGGGGAGCTGTTTTTT
>TRBJ2-7|TRBV20-1|TRBD2|.
CSARSDAGGLLYEQYF
TGCAGTGCTAGATCCGACGCGGGGGGCCTCCTCTACGAGCAGTACTTC
>TRBJ1-1|TRBV4-1|.|.
CASSQEPSGGTEAFF
TGCGCCAGCAGCCAAGAGCCCTCCGGGGGGACTGAAGCTTTCTTT
>TRBJ2-7|TRBV4-1|.|.
CASSSPEGLHEQYF
TGCGCCAGCAGCTCTCCGGAGGGCCTCCACGAGCAGTACTTC
>TRBJ2-1|TRBV7-9|TRBD2|.
CASSLNGLAGHEQFF
TGTGCCAGCAGCCTAAATGGACTAGCGGGACATGAGCAGTTCTTC
>TRBJ2-5|TRBV11-2|.|few
CASSLVPWETQYF
TGTGCCAGCAGCTTAGTCCCTTGGGAGACCCAGTACTTC
>TRBJ2-1|TRBV28|TRBD2|.
CASSFPPRAGGDNEQFF
TGTGCCAGCAGTTTCCCTCCGAGAGCGGGGGGAGACAATGAGCAGTTCTTC
>TRBJ2-7|TRBV20-1|.|few
CSARDGHGTYEQYF
TGCAGTGCTAGAGATGGCCACGGGACCTACGAGCAGTACTTC
>TRBJ2-1|TRBV6-2/TRBV6-3|.|.
CASSYSNSLGTDEQFF
TGTGCCAGCAGTTACTCGAACTCGCTAGGAACCGATGAGCAGTTCTTC
>TRBJ2-1|TRBV5-6|.|few
CASSLGAGPYNEQFF
TGTGCCAGCAGCTTGGGGGCAGGGCCGTACAATGAGCAGTTCTTC
>TRBJ2-1|TRBV20-1|.|few
CSARDRVGPSYNEQFF
TGCAGTGCTAGAGATCGGGTGGGGCCCTCCTACAATGAGCAGTTCTTC
>TRBJ2-3|TRBV29-1|.|many
CSATGALTDTQYF
TGCAGCGCCACCGGGGCCCTCACAGATACGCAGTATTTT
>TRBJ2-3|TRBV7-9|TRBD1|few
CASSQTGTGLGDTQYF
TGTGCCAGCAGTCAGACCGGGACAGGGTTGGGAGATACGCAGTATTTT
>TRBJ1-3|TRBV7-6|.|.
CASSLSLGAGNTIYF
TGTGCCAGCAGCTTAAGCCTGGGAGCTGGAAACACCATATATTTT
>TRBJ2-3|TRBV6-2/TRBV6-3|.|.
CASSWLGVGTDTQYF
TGTGCCAGCAGCTGGCTGGGAGTTGGTACAGATACGCAGTATTTT
>TRBJ2-5|TRBV6-5|.|.
CASSYGAGMKETQYF
TGTGCCAGCAGTTACGGCGCAGGCATGAAGGAGACCCAGTACTTC
>TRBJ2-7|TRBV16|TRBD1|few
CASSHPDRGGSYEQYF
TGTGCCAGCAGCCATCCCGACAGGGGAGGAAGCTACGAGCAGTACTTC
>TRBJ2-1|TRBV12-3/TRBV12-4|TRBD2|few
CASTVGGTPFYNEQFF
TGTGCCAGCACCGTGGGGGGGACGCCCTTTTACAATGAGCAGTTCTTC